This T cell receptor (beta chain) was obtained from a study of molecular identifiers for immune sequencing clone quantification. Points on this clonotype: An end of the junction does not agree with germline; a read error may underlie this.

TCRdb independently ran MiXCR on the PCR reads; one entry per CDR3 protein. Here the sample spans around 460,000 distinct CDR3 sequences, 25% being singletons. The sequence came from a human donor in good health. Some libraries in this study had Jurkat cell RNA spiked in. The sequenced sample was naive CD8+ T cells from blood, with Jurkat cell RNA spiked in. Subset defined: FACS-sorted CD8+CD4-CCR7+CD45RA+ naive T cells.

The chain's CDR3 is CASGGQDPYEQYF. CDR3 coding DNA: TGCGCCAGCGGGGGACAGGATCCCTACGAGCAGTACTTC. V is TRBV7-9 and J is TRBJ2-7, with D perhaps matching TRBD1 or TRBD2 (8 bases each). There are 13 residues in the CDR3. The germline gives CDR1 SEHNR, CDR2 FQNEAQ (reference sequence).